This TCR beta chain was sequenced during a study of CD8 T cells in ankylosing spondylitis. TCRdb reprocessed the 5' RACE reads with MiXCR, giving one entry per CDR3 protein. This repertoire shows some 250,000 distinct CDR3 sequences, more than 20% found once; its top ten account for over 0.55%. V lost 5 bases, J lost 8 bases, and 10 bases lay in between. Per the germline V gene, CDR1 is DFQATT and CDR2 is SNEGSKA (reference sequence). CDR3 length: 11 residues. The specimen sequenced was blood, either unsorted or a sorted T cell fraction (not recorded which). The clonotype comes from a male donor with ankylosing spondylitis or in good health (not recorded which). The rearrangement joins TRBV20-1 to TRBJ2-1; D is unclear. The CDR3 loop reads CSAPDGDEQFF. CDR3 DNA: TGCAGTGCTCCAGACGGCGATGAGCAGTTCTTC.